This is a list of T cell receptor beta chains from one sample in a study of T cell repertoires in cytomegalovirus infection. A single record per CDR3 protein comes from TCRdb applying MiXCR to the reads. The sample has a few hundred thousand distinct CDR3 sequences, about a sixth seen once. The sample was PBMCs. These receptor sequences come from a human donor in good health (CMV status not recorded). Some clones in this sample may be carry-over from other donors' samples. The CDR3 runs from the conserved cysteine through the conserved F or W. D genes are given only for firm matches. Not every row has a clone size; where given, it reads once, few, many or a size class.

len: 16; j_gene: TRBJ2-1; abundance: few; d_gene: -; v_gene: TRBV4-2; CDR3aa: CASSQDMRGGYNEQFF; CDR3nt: TGTGCCAGCAGCCAAGATATGAGGGGGGGGTACAATGAGCAGTTCTTC
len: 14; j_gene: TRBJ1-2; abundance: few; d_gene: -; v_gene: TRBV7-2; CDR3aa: CASSPDLGGDGYTF; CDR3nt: TGTGCCAGCAGTCCCGATTTGGGGGGAGACGGCTACACCTTC
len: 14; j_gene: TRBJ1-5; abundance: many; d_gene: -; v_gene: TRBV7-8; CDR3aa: CASSLDYLNQPQHF; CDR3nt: TGTGCCAGCAGCCTTGACTACCTCAATCAGCCCCAGCATTTT
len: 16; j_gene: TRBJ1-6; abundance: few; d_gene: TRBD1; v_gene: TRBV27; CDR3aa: CASSLSGGQRLSPLHF; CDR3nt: TGTGCCAGCAGTTTAAGTGGGGGACAGCGGCTTTCACCCCTCCACTTT
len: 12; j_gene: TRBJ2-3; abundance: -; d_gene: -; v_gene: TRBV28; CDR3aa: CASRETTDTQYF; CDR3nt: TGTGCCAGCAGAGAGACTACAGATACGCAGTATTTT
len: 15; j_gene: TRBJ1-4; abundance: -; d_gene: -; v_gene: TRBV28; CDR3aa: CASSFFGQQGEKLFF; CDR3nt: TGTGCCAGCAGTTTTTTTGGGCAGCAGGGGGAAAAACTGTTTTTT
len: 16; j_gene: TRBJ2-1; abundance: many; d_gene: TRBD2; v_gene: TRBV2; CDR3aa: CASSEALAGGWNEQFF; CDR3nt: TGTGCCAGCAGTGAAGCCTTAGCGGGAGGGTGGAATGAGCAGTTCTTC
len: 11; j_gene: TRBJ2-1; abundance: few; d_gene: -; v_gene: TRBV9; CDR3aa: CASSSANEQFF; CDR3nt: TGTGCCAGCAGCTCTGCCAATGAGCAGTTCTTC
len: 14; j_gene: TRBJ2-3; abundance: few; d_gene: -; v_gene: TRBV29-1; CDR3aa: CSVENLPVTDTQYF; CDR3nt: TGCAGCGTTGAAAATCTACCCGTCACAGATACGCAGTATTTT
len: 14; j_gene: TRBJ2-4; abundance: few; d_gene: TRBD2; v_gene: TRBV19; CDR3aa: CASSIKRESIIQYF; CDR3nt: TGTGCCAGTAGTATCAAGCGGGAGAGTATCATTCAGTACTTC
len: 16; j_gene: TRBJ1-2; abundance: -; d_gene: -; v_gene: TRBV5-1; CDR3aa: CASSLGGVEDLYGYTF; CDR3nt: TGCGCCAGCAGCTTGGGTGGGGTCGAGGACCTCTATGGCTACACCTTC
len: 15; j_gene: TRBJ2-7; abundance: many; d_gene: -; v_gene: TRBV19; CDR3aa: CASSSRTPFSYEQYF; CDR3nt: TGTGCCAGTAGTTCCCGGACTCCTTTTTCCTACGAGCAGTACTTC
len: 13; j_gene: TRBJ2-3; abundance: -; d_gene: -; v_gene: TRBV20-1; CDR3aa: CSAKSPITDTQYF; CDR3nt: TGCAGTGCTAAGTCTCCGATCACAGATACGCAGTATTTT
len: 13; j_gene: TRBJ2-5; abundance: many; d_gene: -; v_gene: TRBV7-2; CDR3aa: CASSFRPGETQYF; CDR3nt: TGTGCCAGCAGCTTTCGACCGGGGGAGACCCAGTACTTC
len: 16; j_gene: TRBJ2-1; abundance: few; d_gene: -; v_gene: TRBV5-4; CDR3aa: CASSLMGPRIMVEQFF; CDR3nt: TGTGCCAGCAGCTTGATGGGACCGCGAATAATGGTTGAGCAGTTCTTC
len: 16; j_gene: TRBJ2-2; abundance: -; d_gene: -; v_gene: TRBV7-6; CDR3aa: CASSLAGGTNTGELFF; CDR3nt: TGTGCCAGCAGCTTAGCGGGGGGAACGAACACCGGGGAGCTGTTTTTT
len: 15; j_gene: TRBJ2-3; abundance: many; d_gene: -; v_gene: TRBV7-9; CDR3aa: CASSSTRHPTDTQYF; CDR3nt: TGTGCCAGCAGTTCGACAAGACACCCCACAGATACGCAGTATTTT
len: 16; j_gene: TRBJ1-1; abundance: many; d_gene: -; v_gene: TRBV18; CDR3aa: CASSPQGGFRGTEAFF; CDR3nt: TGTGCCAGCTCACCACAGGGAGGCTTTAGGGGCACTGAAGCTTTCTTT
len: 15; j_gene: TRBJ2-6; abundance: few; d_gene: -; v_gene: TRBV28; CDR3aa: CASRTGLAGANVLTF; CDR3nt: TGTGCCAGCAGAACAGGGCTGGCTGGGGCCAACGTCCTGACTTTC
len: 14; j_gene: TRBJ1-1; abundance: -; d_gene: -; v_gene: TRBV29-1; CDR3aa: CSVSRTSLNTEAFF; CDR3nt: TGCAGCGTTTCCCGAACTTCGTTGAACACTGAAGCTTTCTTT